This passage covers 29 T cell receptor beta chains from one sample sequenced in a study of CD8 T cells in ankylosing spondylitis. From the 5' RACE reads, TCRdb called clonotypes with MiXCR, one entry per CDR3 protein. The sample shows around 100,000 distinct CDR3 sequences, 24% of them seen only once. The source material was synovial fluid, either unsorted or a sorted T cell fraction (not recorded which). These receptors were collected from a male donor with ankylosing spondylitis.

The chain carries TRBV5-8 and TRBJ2-6; D gene unclear. Germline V gene data show CDR1 as SGHTS and CDR2 as YDEGEE. Deletions cut 4 bases from V and 0 bases from J, with 5 bases between. This CDR3 has 14 amino acids. The CDR3 DNA reads TGTGCCAGCAGCCCTTCCTCTGGGGCCAACGTCCTGACTTTC. Residues: CASSPSSGANVLTF.

CDR3 coding DNA: TGTGCCAGCAGCTTGCCGTCGACAGGGTACAATGAGCAGTTCTTC. As protein: CASSLPSTGYNEQFF. This chain links TRBV11-2 with TRBJ2-1; 7 bases are a match to TRBD1. V trimming: 3 bases; J trimming: 4 bases; junction bases outside the gene matches: 6. CDR3 length: 15 amino acids. Germline V gene lookup returns CDR1 SGHAT and CDR2 FQNNGV. The full variable domain, rest sourced from reference TRBV11-2 and TRBJ2-1, is EAGVAQSPRYKIIEKRQSVAFWCNPISGHATLYWYQQILGQGPKLLIQFQNNGVVDDSQLPKDRFSAERLKGVDSTLKIQPAKLEDSAVYLCASSLPSTGYNEQFFGPGTRLTVL.

The chain is built from TRBV3-1 and TRBJ2-3; TRBD1 or TRBD2 may be the D gene (5 bases each). Trimming left V 1 base short and J 6 bases short, with 11 bases between. The CDR3 covers 14 residues. Germline CDR1 and CDR2: LGHDT and YNNKEL (reference sequence). The CDR3 loop reads CASSQGGSHDTQYF. CDR3 sequence (DNA): TGTGCCAGCAGCCAAGGGGGGAGCCATGATACGCAGTATTTT.

This clonotype was detected a few times. The genes are TRBV11-3 and TRBJ1-2; D is unresolved. With 1 base removed from V and 6 bases from J, the gap between germline ends came to 12 bases. From germline, CDR1 is SGHNT and CDR2 YENEEA. This CDR3 spans 14 amino acids. CDR3 DNA: TGTGCCAGCAGCTTAGGAAGAACCATCGATGGCTACACCTTC. Translation: CASSLGRTIDGYTF.

This clonotype was detected only a few times. V and J are TRBV4-1 and TRBJ1-4, with D perhaps TRBD1 (5 bases). V lost 1 base and J 10 bases, leaving 7 bases between the germline ends. Germline V gene lookup returns CDR1 MGHRA and CDR2 YSYEKL. This CDR3 contains 12 residues. The CDR3 loop is CASSQGQPKLFF. The CDR3 DNA reads TGCGCCAGCAGCCAAGGACAGCCAAAACTGTTTTTT.

V is TRBV5-1 and J is TRBJ1-1, with 8 bases that match TRBD1. Germline V gene data show CDR1 as SGHRS and CDR2 as YFSETQ. The CDR3 has 14 residues. J was trimmed by 4 bases and V by 4 bases; bases with no gene match: 6. In DNA, the CDR3 is TGCGCCAGCAGCCAGGACAGGGCGACCACTGAAGCTTTCTTT. It translates to CASSQDRATTEAFF.

This clonotype was counted only a few times. The chain uses TRBV7-9 and TRBJ1-2; 8 nucleotides match TRBD1. There are 13 residues in the CDR3. Germline V CDR1 and CDR2: SEHNR, FQNEAQ (reference sequence). The V gene end was trimmed by 5 bases and the J gene end by 8 bases; junction bases not matched to a gene: 7. The CDR3 loop is CASSTPTGVGYTF. CDR3 nucleotide sequence: TGTGCCAGCAGCACTCCGACAGGGGTCGGCTACACCTTC.

A few counts support this clonotype. V is TRBV13 and J is TRBJ1-1; TRBD1 matches at 8 bases. This CDR3 has 14 amino acids. Germline-derived CDR1 and CDR2 are PRHDT and FYEKMQ (reference sequence). V dropped 1 base and J dropped 6; count of bases not matched to a gene: 4. CDR3 sequence: CASSLEGQASEAFF. CDR3 nucleotides: TGTGCCAGCAGCTTAGAGGGACAGGCCTCTGAAGCTTTCTTT. The full variable domain, completed using reference TRBV13 and TRBJ1-1, is AAGVIQSPRHLIKEKRETATLKCYPIPRHDTVYWYQQGPGQDPQFLISFYEKMQSDKGSIPDRFSAQQFSDYHSELNMSSLELGDSALYFCASSLEGQASEAFFGQGTRLTVV.

This chain joins TRBV3-1 and TRBJ1-1; D remains unclear. The ends were cut back, 1 base at V and 5 bases at J, with 8 bases in the middle. The germline V gene encodes CDR1 LGHDT and CDR2 YNNKEL (reference sequence). The CDR3 has 13 residues. The CDR3 DNA reads TGTGCCAGCAGCCAAGTTCGAGGAACTGAAGCTTTCTTT. Protein product: CASSQVRGTEAFF.

This clonotype appeared many times. The rearrangement joins TRBV15 to TRBJ2-1; no clear D. CDR1 and CDR2 from the germline V gene are LNHNV and YYDKDF (reference sequence). The CDR3 loop spans 14 amino acids. Trimming removed 0 bases at V and 7 bases at J, with 10 bases between. The CDR3 bases are TGTGCCACCAGCAGAGATAGAATGGTGAATGAGCAGTTCTTC. This sequence encodes CATSRDRMVNEQFF.

This chain links TRBV20-1 with TRBJ1-6; D is undetermined. V lost 0 bases and J 8 bases, leaving 11 bases between the germline ends. The CDR3 contains 14 residues. The germline gives CDR1 DFQATT, CDR2 SNEGSKA (reference sequence). The CDR3 sequence: CSARDQGRYSPLHF. The CDR3 coding sequence is TGCAGTGCTAGAGATCAAGGGAGGTATTCACCCCTCCACTTT.

Notes on this clonotype: One junction end does not reproduce the germline sequence, and a read error may be involved. The V and J genes are TRBV12-3 or TRBV12-4 and TRBJ1-2; the D is unclear. The CDR3 has 13 amino acids. The CDR3 loop reads CASGSGGDYGYSF. CDR3 nucleotides: TGTGCCAGCGGCTCCGGCGGCGACTATGGCTACAGCTTC.

The chain uses TRBV10-3 and TRBJ2-5; TRBD2 agrees at 14 bases. Germline CDR1 and CDR2: ENHRY and SYGVKD. This CDR3 contains 15 residues. V gave up 6 bases and J gave up 5 bases; unmatched junction bases: 5. For the CDR3, the DNA is TGTGCCATCAGCCCGGGACTAGCGGGAGATGAGACCCAGTACTTC. Translated, it gives CAISPGLAGDETQYF.

V and J are TRBV12-3 or TRBV12-4 and TRBJ2-3, with TRBD2 matching over 9 bases. The CDR3 is 15 residues long. After removal of 4 bases from V and 4 bases from J, the junction contained 6 bases not matched to a gene. CDR3 sequence (DNA): TGTGCCAGCAGTTATAGCGGGAGAAATTCAGATACGCAGTATTTT. It is translated as CASSYSGRNSDTQYF.

This clonotype was counted many times. This chain uses TRBV25-1 with TRBJ1-4, with 7 bases identical to TRBD1. This CDR3 is built from 16 residues. Unmatched junction bases numbered 8, after V lost 4 bases and J lost 3 bases. The V gene's germline CDR1 is MGHDK and CDR2 SYGVNS. Written as DNA, the CDR3 is TGTGCCAGCAGTGTGGGACAGAAGACAGCTAATGAAAAACTGTTTTTT. Amino acids: CASSVGQKTANEKLFF.

This clonotype was seen many times. The chain links TRBV10-3 to TRBJ2-7; D is tentatively TRBD1 or TRBD2 (7 bases each). Germline CDR1 reads ENHRY; CDR2 reads SYGVKD. The CDR3 has 15 amino acids. V was trimmed by 0 bases and J by 5 bases, leaving 14 bases between them. The CDR3 nucleotides read TGTGCCATCAGTGAGTCGGGGCAGGGGGGGCACGAGCAGTACTTC. This encodes CAISESGQGGHEQYF.

This clonotype appeared a few times. The CDR3 loop is CASSLALNSQSYEQYF. The CDR3, as DNA: TGTGCCAGCAGCTTAGCGTTGAACTCGCAGAGCTACGAGCAGTACTTC. The chain links TRBV7-9 to TRBJ2-7; D is uncertain. The CDR3 extends over 16 amino acids. Trimming pared 0 bases from V and 3 bases from J, leaving 15 bases between. The germline V gene encodes CDR1 SEHNR and CDR2 FQNEAQ (reference sequence). Complete variable domain (other parts from reference TRBV7-9 and TRBJ2-7): DTGVSQNPRHKITKRGQNVTFRCDPISEHNRLYWYRQTLGQGPEFLTYFQNEAQLEKSRLLSDRFSAERPKGSFSTLEIQRTEQGDSAMYLCASSLALNSQSYEQYFGPGTRLTVT.

This clonotype appeared many times. This chain links TRBV12-3 or TRBV12-4 with TRBJ1-6; unclear D gene. The CDR3 sequence is 15 residues long. V lost 6 bases to trimming and J lost 5 bases, with 14 bases between them. For the CDR3, the DNA is TGTGCCAGCAGCTCCCTTCCACTCGATAATTCACCCCTCCACTTT. Translating it yields CASSSLPLDNSPLHF.

The chain employs TRBV7-2 and TRBJ2-4; D is undetermined. The length of the CDR3 is 11 residues. Germline V gene sequence: CDR1 SGHTA, CDR2 FQGNSA. V was clipped by 5 bases and J by 4 bases, with 3 bases between them. The CDR3 sequence: CASSIKNIQYF. The CDR3 nucleotides read TGTGCCAGCAGCATAAAAAACATTCAGTACTTC. The full variable domain, its missing parts supplied by reference TRBV7-2 and TRBJ2-4, is GAGVSQSPSNKVTEKGKDVELRCDPISGHTALYWYRQSLGQGLEFLIYFQGNSAPDKSGLPSDRFSAERTGGSVSTLTIQRTQQEDSAVYLCASSIKNIQYFGAGTRLSVL.

This clonotype has a handful of counts. The chain links TRBV7-2 to TRBJ2-2; the D gene could be TRBD1 or TRBD2 (5 bases each). Germline V lookup: CDR1 SGHTA, CDR2 FQGNSA. Trimming removed 2 bases from V and 2 bases from J, with 12 bases in between. The CDR3 length is 16 residues. CDR3: CASSLMGVVNTGELFF. For the CDR3, the DNA is TGTGCCAGCAGCTTAATGGGGGTTGTTAACACCGGGGAGCTGTTTTTT.

The V call is TRBV20-1, the J call TRBJ1-2, with D unclear. V was pared by 3 bases and J by 0 bases, with 11 bases between. Per the germline V gene, CDR1 is DFQATT and CDR2 is SNEGSKA (reference sequence). The length of the CDR3 is 14 residues. CDR3 in amino acids: CSASSRIANYGYTF. For the CDR3, the DNA is TGCAGTGCTAGTTCCAGGATAGCTAACTATGGCTACACCTTC.

This clonotype was seen many times. This chain links TRBV29-1 with TRBJ2-2; TRBD1 is a possible D gene (6 bases). V dropped 2 bases and J dropped 7 bases, with 11 bases sitting between them. This CDR3 contains 13 residues. CDR1 is SQVTM, CDR2 ANQGSEA, per germline. The CDR3 is CSVESQGRGELFF. The CDR3 DNA reads as TGCAGCGTTGAATCGCAGGGGCGCGGGGAGCTGTTTTTT.

This clonotype appeared many times. The CDR3 is CASSPAPSSYNEQFF. For the CDR3, the DNA is TGTGCCAGCAGCCCTGCCCCTAGCTCCTACAATGAGCAGTTCTTC. The chain is built from TRBV7-2 and TRBJ2-1, with unresolved D. Germline assignment: CDR1 SGHTA and CDR2 FQGNSA. CDR3 length: 15 amino acids. Trimming shortened V by 5 bases and J by 0 bases, and 11 bases separated the two germline ends. Using reference TRBV7-2 and TRBJ2-1 for the parts outside the CDR3, the full variable domain is GAGVSQSPSNKVTEKGKDVELRCDPISGHTALYWYRQSLGQGLEFLIYFQGNSAPDKSGLPSDRFSAERTGGSVSTLTIQRTQQEDSAVYLCASSPAPSSYNEQFFGPGTRLTVL.

This clonotype turned up a few times. This chain connects TRBV12-3 or TRBV12-4 to TRBJ2-1; possible D gene TRBD2, 5 bases. V was cut by 7 bases and J by 4 bases, with 8 bases left in between. The CDR3 contains 12 residues. The CDR3 region is CASTGGYNEQFF. DNA for the CDR3: TGTGCCAGCACCGGAGGTTACAATGAGCAGTTCTTC.

This clonotype was recorded a few times. This chain uses TRBV11-2 with TRBJ1-2; D gene ambiguous. Germline CDR1 reads SGHAT; CDR2 reads FQNNGV. CDR3 size: 15 residues. Trimming left V 5 bases short and J 0 bases short, with 13 bases between. CDR3 DNA: TGTGCCAGCAGCCAGGCAGGAAGAGCTAACTATGGCTACACCTTC. Protein sequence: CASSQAGRANYGYTF.

This rearrangement joins TRBV29-1 to TRBJ2-5, with 8 bases identical to TRBD2. Germline values: CDR1 SQVTM, CDR2 ANQGSEA. V was clipped by 6 bases and J by 4 bases; unmatched bases: 7. CDR3 size: 13 residues. The CDR3: CSVRRAGGETQYF. CDR3 bases: TGCAGCGTCCGAAGGGCGGGAGGAGAGACCCAGTACTTC.

The chain employs TRBV21-1 and TRBJ1-6. TRBV21-1 is a listed pseudogene. There are 15 residues in the CDR3. The CDR3 DNA reads TGTGCCAGCAGCCCGGGACGGCCATATAATTCACCCCTCCACTTT. Translating gives CASSPGRPYNSPLHF.

This clonotype was found many times. The J gene is TRBJ1-5, the V gene TRBV3-1; D is perhaps TRBD1 (5 bases). Germline lookup yields CDR1 LGHDT and CDR2 YNNKEL (reference sequence). The CDR3 is made up of 13 amino acids. The V end lost 3 bases, the J end lost 5 bases, and 8 bases lay between the germline ends. The CDR3 DNA sequence: TGTGCCAGCAGCCAGGGGGGTGATCAGCCCCAGCATTTT. Translation: CASSQGGDQPQHF.

V is TRBV7-9 and J is TRBJ2-5; possible D gene TRBD2, 5 bases. CDR3 length: 14 amino acids. Germline values: CDR1 SEHNR, CDR2 FQNEAQ (reference sequence). Deletions cut 2 bases from V and 2 bases from J, with 9 bases between. The CDR3 loop is CASSLLREQETQYF. The CDR3 DNA follows: TGTGCCAGCAGCTTACTCCGGGAACAAGAGACCCAGTACTTC.